This T cell receptor beta chain was recovered during a study of siplizumab effects on memory and regulatory T cells. Study-level points and caveats: Only a minority of proliferating CD4+ or CD8+ clones had an assignable naive or memory phenotype, with roughly 80-95% lacking one. Few alloreactive clones mapped to unstimulated subsets. The alloresponse seemed to draw substantially on naive T cells, which appeared more diverse than memory cells. Alloreactive sequences tracing back to unstimulated CD4+ memory cells fell significantly with siplizumab.

Libraries were prepared by immunoSEQ multiplex PCR; TCRdb keeps only in-frame clonotypes and omits some of them. The repertoire holds around 100,000 clones, over 90% seen once, with roughly 0.62% in the top ten. Of note for this clone: Its antigen is unknown.

Germline values: CDR1 MGHDK, CDR2 SYGVNS. The CDR3 covers 12 residues. The germline V and J ends were trimmed by 3 bases and 7 bases, with 9 bases remaining between them. The chain combines TRBV25-1 with TRBJ1-1; D may be TRBD1 (5 bases). The TCR was taken from a human donor in good health. The specimen was Tregs sorted from blood. The CDR3 reads CASSEGQIEAFF. Written as DNA, the CDR3 is TGTGCCAGCAGTGAGGGGCAAATTGAAGCTTTCTTT.